This TCR beta chain was retrieved from a study of radiation and T cells in renal cell carcinoma. Study-wide background: Nephrectomy followed 15 Gy stereotactic body radiation by 4 weeks.

TCRdb's copy holds only in-frame clones and misses some; the assay was immunoSEQ multiplex PCR. Of around 160,000 clones listed, roughly nine tenths were seen once; the top ten hold around 4%. Germline V gene sequence: CDR1 LNHDA, CDR2 SQIVND (reference sequence). Germline trimming cut 7 bases from V and 1 base from J; bases unmatched to any gene: 2. The CDR3 has 13 amino acids. Regarding time point: baseline pretreatment blood. Treatment reported: 15 Gy SBRT to primary tumor, nephrectomy 4 weeks later. After SBRT, blood was collected at 2 and 4 weeks, plus baseline. This TCR was recovered from a woman aged 70-85 years with renal cell carcinoma. The gene calls are TRBV19 and TRBJ1-1, with 8 nucleotides matching TRBD1. The specimen comprised blood, sampled from a patient whose treatment included radiotherapy and nephrectomy. The CDR3 nucleotides read TGTGCCAGTACCGGACAGGGGAACACTGAAGCTTTCTTT. Its translation is CASTGQGNTEAFF.